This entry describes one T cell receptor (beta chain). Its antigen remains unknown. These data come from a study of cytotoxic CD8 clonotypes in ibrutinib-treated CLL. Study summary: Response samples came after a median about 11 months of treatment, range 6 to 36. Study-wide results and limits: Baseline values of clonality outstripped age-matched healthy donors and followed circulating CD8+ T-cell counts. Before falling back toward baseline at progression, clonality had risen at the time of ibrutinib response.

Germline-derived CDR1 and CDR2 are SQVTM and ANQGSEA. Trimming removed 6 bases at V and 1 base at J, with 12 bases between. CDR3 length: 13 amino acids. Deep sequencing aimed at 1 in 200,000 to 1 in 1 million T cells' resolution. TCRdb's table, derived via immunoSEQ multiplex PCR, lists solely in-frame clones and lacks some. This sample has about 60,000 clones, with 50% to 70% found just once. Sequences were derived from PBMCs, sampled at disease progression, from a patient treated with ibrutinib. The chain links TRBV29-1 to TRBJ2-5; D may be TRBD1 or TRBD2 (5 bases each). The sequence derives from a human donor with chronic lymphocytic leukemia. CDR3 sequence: CSVTPGPQETQYF. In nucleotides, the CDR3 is TGCAGCGTGACACCGGGACCCCAAGAGACCCAGTACTTC. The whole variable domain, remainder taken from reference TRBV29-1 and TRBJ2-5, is SAVISQKPSRDICQRGTSLTIQCQVDSQVTMMFWYRQQPGQSLTLIATANQGSEATYESGFVIDKFPISRPNLTFSTLTVSNMSPEDSSIYLCSVTPGPQETQYFGPGTRLLVL.